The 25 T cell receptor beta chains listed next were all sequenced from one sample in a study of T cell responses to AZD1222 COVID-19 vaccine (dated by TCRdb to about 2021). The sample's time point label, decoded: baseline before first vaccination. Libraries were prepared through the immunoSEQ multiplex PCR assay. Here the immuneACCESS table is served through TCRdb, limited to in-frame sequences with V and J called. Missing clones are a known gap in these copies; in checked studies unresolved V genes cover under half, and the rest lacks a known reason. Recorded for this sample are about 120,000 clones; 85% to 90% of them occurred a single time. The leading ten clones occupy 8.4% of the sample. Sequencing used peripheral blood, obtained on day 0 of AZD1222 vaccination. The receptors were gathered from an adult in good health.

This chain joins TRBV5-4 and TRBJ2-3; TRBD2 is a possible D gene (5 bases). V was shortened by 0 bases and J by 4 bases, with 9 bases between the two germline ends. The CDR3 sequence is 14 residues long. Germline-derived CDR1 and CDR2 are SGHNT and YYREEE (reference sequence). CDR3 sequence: CASSLAGSADTQYF. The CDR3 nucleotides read TGTGCCAGCAGCTTGGCGGGAAGCGCAGATACGCAGTATTTT.

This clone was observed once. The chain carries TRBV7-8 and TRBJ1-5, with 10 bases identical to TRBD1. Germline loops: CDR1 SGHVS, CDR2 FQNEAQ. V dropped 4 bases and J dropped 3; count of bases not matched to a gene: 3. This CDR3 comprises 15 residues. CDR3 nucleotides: TGTGCCAGCAGCTCGGGACAGGGGAACAATCAGCCCCAGCATTTT. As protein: CASSSGQGNNQPQHF.

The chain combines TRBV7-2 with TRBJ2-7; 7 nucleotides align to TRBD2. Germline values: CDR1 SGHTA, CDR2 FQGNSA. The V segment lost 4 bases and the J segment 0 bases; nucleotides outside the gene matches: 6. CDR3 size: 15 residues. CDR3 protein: CASSSRDYRSYEQYF. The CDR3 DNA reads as TGTGCCAGCAGCTCCCGGGACTATCGCTCCTACGAGCAGTACTTC.

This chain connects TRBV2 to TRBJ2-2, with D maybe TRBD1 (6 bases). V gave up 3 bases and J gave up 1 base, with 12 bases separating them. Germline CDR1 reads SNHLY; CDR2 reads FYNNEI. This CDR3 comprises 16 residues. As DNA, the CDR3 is TGTGCCAGCAGTGAGGTGTGGGGGCGGAACACCGGGGAGCTGTTTTTT. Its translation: CASSEVWGRNTGELFF. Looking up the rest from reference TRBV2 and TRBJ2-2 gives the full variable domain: EPEVTQTPSHQVTQMGQEVILRCVPISNHLYFYWYRQILGQKVEFLVSFYNNEISEKSEIFDDQFSVERPDGSNFTLKIRSTKLEDSAMYFCASSEVWGRNTGELFFGEGSRLTVL.

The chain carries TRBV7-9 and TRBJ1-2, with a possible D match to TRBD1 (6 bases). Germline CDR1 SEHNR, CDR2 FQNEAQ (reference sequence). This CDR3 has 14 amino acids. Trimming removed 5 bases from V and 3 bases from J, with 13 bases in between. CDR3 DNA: TGTGCCAGCAGCAAGCCACAGGGCTACTATGGCTACACCTTC. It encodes CASSKPQGYYGYTF. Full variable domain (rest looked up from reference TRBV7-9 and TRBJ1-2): DTGVSQNPRHKITKRGQNVTFRCDPISEHNRLYWYRQTLGQGPEFLTYFQNEAQLEKSRLLSDRFSAERPKGSFSTLEIQRTEQGDSAMYLCASSKPQGYYGYTFGSGTRLTVV.

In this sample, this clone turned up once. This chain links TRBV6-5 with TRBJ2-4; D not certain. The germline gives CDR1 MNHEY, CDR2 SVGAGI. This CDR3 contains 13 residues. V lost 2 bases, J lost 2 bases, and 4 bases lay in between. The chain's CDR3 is CASSYGTKNIQYF. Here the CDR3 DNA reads TGTGCCAGCAGTTACGGGACCAAAAACATTCAGTACTTC.

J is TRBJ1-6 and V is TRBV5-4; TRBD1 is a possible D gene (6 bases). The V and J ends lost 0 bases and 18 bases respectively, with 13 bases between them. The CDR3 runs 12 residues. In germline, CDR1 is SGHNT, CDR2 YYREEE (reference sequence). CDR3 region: CASSLVQGKPHF. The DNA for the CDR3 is TGTGCCAGCAGCTTGGTCCAGGGGAAACCCCACTTT.

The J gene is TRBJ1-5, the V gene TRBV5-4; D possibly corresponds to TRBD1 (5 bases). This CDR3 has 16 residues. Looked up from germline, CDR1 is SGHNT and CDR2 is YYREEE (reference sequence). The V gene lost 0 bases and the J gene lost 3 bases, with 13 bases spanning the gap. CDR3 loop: CASSLDGAGVNQPQHF. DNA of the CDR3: TGTGCCAGCAGCTTGGACGGGGCGGGGGTCAATCAGCCCCAGCATTTT.

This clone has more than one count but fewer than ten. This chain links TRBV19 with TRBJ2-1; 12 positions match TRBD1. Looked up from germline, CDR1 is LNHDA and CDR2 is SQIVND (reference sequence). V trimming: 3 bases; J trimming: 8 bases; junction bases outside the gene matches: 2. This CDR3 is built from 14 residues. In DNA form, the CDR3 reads TGTGCCAGTAGTATGGGACAGGGGGCCTATGAGCAGTTCTTC. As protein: CASSMGQGAYEQFF.

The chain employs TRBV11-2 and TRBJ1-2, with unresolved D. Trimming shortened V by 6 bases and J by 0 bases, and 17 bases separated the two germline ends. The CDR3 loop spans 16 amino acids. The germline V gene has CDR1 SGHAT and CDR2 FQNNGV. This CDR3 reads CASSPLRGSSNYGYTF. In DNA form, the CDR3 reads TGTGCCAGCAGTCCTCTTAGAGGCAGCTCTAACTATGGCTACACCTTC.

The CDR3 protein is CASSDSGTGHDEQFF. The CDR3 bases are TGCGCCAGCAGTGACTCCGGGACAGGGCACGATGAGCAGTTCTTC. The rearrangement links TRBV10-1 to TRBJ2-1; 9 bases agree with TRBD1. Unmatched junction bases numbered 8, after V lost 3 bases and J lost 8 bases. The CDR3 length is 15 residues. Germline values: CDR1 WNHNN, CDR2 SYGVQD (reference sequence).

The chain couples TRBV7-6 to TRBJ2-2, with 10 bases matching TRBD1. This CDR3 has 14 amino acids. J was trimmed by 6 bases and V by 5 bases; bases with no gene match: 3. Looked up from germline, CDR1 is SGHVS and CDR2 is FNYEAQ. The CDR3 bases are TGTGCCAGCAGCCCCGGGACAGGGGCCGGGGAGCTGTTTTTT. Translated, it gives CASSPGTGAGELFF.

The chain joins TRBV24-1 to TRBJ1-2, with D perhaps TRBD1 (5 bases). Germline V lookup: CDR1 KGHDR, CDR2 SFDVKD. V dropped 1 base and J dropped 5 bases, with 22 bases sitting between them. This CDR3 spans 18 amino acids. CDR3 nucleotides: TGTGCCACCAGTGATTTATCTTTAGGGAGGGGAAGGGGATATGGCTACACCTTC. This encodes CATSDLSLGRGRGYGYTF.

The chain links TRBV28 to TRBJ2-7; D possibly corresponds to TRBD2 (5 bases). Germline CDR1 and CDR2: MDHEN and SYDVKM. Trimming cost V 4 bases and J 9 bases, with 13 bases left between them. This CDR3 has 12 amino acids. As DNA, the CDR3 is TGTGCCAGCAGTTCTACGGGGTTAGTGCAGTACTTC. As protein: CASSSTGLVQYF.

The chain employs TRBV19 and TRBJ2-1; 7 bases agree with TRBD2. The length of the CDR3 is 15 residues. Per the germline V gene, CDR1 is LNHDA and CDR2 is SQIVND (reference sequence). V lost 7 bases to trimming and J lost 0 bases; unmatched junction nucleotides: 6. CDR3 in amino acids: CASNAGTISYNEQFF. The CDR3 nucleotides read TGTGCCAGTAATGCAGGGACTATCTCCTACAATGAGCAGTTCTTC. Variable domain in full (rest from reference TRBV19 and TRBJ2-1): DGGITQSPKYLFRKEGQNVTLSCEQNLNHDAMYWYRQDPGQGLRLIYYSQIVNDFQKGDIAEGYSVSREKKESFPLTVTSAQKNPTAFYLCASNAGTISYNEQFFGPGTRLTVL.

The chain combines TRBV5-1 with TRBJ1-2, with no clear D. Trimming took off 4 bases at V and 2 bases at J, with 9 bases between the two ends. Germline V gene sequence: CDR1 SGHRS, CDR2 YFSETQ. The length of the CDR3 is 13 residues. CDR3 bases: TGCGCCAGCAGCACACAGACCAACTATGGCTACACCTTC. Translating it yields CASSTQTNYGYTF.

CDR3 bases: TGCGCCAGCAAGGGACGGCGGGAGAACACTGAAGCTTTCTTT. It specifies CASKGRRENTEAFF. The chain combines TRBV5-1 with TRBJ1-1, with D perhaps TRBD1 (5 bases). Germline-derived CDR1 and CDR2 are SGHRS and YFSETQ. This CDR3 is built from 14 residues. Deletions cut 6 bases from V and 1 base from J, with 13 bases between.

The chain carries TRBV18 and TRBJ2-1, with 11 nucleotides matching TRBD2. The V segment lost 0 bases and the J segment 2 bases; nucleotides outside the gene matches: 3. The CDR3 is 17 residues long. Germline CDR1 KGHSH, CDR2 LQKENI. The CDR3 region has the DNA TGTGCCAGCTCACCACCAGGGACTAGCGGAGCCTACAATGAGCAGTTCTTC. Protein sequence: CASSPPGTSGAYNEQFF.

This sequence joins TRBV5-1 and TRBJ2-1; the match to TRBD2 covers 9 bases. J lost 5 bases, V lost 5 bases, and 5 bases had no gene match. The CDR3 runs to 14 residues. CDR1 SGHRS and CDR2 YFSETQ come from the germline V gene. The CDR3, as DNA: TGCGCCAGCAGAGCGGGAGGTCATAACAATGAGCAGTTCTTC. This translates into CASRAGGHNNEQFF. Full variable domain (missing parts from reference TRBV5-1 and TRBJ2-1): KAGVTQTPRYLIKTRGQQVTLSCSPISGHRSVSWYQQTPGQGLQFLFEYFSETQRNKGNFPGRFSGRQFSNSRSEMNVSTLELGDSALYLCASRAGGHNNEQFFGPGTRLTVL.

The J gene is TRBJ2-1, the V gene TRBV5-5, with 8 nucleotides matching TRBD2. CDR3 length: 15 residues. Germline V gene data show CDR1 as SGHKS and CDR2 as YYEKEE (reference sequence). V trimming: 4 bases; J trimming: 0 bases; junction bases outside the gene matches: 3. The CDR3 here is CASSLSGTSYNEQFF. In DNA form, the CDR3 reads TGTGCCAGCAGCCTTAGCGGGACCTCCTACAATGAGCAGTTCTTC. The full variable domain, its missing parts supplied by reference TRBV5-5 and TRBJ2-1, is DAGVTQSPTHLIKTRGQQVTLRCSPISGHKSVSWYQQVLGQGPQFIFQYYEKEERGRGNFPDRFSARQFPNYSSELNVNALLLGDSALYLCASSLSGTSYNEQFFGPGTRLTVL.

This CDR3 reads CASTSLGYEQYF. The CDR3 nucleotides are TGTGCCAGCACTTCGTTGGGGTACGAGCAGTACTTC. The chain employs TRBV28 and TRBJ2-7; D call uncertain. CDR1 MDHEN and CDR2 SYDVKM come from the germline V gene. This CDR3 has 12 residues. The V end was cut by 7 bases, the J end by 4 bases, with 11 bases between.

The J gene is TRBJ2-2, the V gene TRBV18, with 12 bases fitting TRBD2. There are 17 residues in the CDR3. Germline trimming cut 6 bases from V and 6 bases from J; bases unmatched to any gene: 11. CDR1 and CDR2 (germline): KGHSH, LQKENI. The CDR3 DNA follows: TGTGCCAGCTCGAGACCGGGACTAGCGGGTTTGGCCGGGGAGCTGTTTTTT. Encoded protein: CASSRPGLAGLAGELFF.

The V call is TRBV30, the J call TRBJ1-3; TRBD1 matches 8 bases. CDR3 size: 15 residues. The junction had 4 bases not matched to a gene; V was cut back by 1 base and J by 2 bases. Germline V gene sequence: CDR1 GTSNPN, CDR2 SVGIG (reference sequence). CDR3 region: CAWSAMDRAGNTIYF. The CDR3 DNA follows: TGTGCCTGGAGTGCGATGGACAGGGCTGGAAACACCATATATTTT.

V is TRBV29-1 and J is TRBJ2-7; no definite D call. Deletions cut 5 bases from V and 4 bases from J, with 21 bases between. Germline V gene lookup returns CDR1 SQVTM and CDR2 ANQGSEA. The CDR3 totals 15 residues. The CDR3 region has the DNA TGCAGCGTTCCTCCCCTCTATATAGACCTATACGAGCAGTACTTC. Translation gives CSVPPLYIDLYEQYF.

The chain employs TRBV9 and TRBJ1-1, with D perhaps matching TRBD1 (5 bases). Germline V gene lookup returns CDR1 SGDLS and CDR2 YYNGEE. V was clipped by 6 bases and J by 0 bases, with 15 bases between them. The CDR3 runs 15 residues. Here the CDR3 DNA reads TGTGCCAGCACCACAGATGGGGGATTGAACACTGAAGCTTTCTTT. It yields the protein CASTTDGGLNTEAFF.